A single sample gave rise to the 17 T cell receptor beta chains below, sequenced in a study of early T cells in non-severe SARS-CoV-2 infection. TCRdb reprocessed the 5' RACE reads via MiXCR and lists one record per CDR3 protein. Of 75,000 or so distinct CDR3 sequences in the sample, approximately 12% were seen once. The sequenced sample consisted of whole blood. These receptors were taken from an adult who was a healthcare worker with PCR-confirmed SARS-CoV-2 infection or an uninfected control (not recorded which).

The chain joins TRBV14 to TRBJ2-7; no clear D. Germline V lookup: CDR1 SGHDN, CDR2 FVKESK. Trimming took off 0 bases at V and 2 bases at J, with 2 bases between the two ends. This CDR3 has 12 residues. For the CDR3, the DNA is TGTGCCAGCAGCCAAGAGGCCTACGAGCAGTACTTC. Protein sequence: CASSQEAYEQYF. Full variable domain (missing parts from reference TRBV14 and TRBJ2-7): EAGVTQFPSHSVIEKGQTVTLRCDPISGHDNLYWYRRVMGKEIKFLLHFVKESKQDESGMPNNRFLAERTGGTYSTLKVQPAELEDSGVYFCASSQEAYEQYFGPGTRLTVT.

This clonotype was picked up a small number of times. This sequence joins TRBV5-1 and TRBJ1-4; tentative D call: TRBD1 (5 bases). This CDR3 has 16 residues. In germline, CDR1 is SGHRS, CDR2 YFSETQ. V lost 1 base and J lost 7, with 17 bases in between. CDR3 residues: CASSLNFGQGGEKLFF. The CDR3 nucleotides read TGCGCCAGCAGCTTGAACTTTGGGCAGGGTGGTGAAAAACTGTTTTTT.

This chain connects TRBV3-1 to TRBJ2-4; a possible D gene is TRBD2 (5 bases). Germline V gives CDR1 LGHDT, CDR2 YNNKEL (reference sequence). The CDR3 runs 17 residues. V was clipped by 4 bases and J by 0 bases, with 16 bases between them. The CDR3 nucleotides are TGTGCCAGCAGCCCCCCCGGACGGACTCTAGCCAAAAACATTCAGTACTTC. Amino acid sequence: CASSPPGRTLAKNIQYF.

The chain has TRBV19 and TRBJ2-6; D remains ambiguous. The germline gives CDR1 LNHDA, CDR2 SQIVND (reference sequence). The V and J ends lost 6 bases and 2 bases respectively, with 11 bases between them. CDR3 size: 15 residues. This chain's CDR3 is CASRVEVAGANVLTF. As DNA, the CDR3 is TGTGCCAGTAGGGTGGAAGTTGCTGGGGCCAACGTCCTGACTTTC.

Only a few counts were recorded for this clonotype. V gene TRBV29-1 combines with J gene TRBJ2-1, with D maybe TRBD1 (6 bases). Trimming took 4 bases from V and 10 from J, leaving 11 bases between them. Germline V lookup: CDR1 SQVTM, CDR2 ANQGSEA. The CDR3 is 11 amino acids. The CDR3 DNA is TGCAGCGTTGGTGGGGGCAAGGAGCAGTTCTTC. Amino acids: CSVGGGKEQFF.

This clonotype was seen many times. V and J are TRBV20-1 and TRBJ2-5; a possible D gene is TRBD2 (5 bases). Germline CDR1 DFQATT, CDR2 SNEGSKA (reference sequence). V was trimmed by 4 bases and J by 3 bases, leaving 12 bases between them. This CDR3 is 13 amino acids long. DNA of the CDR3: TGCAGTGCTACCACCGGGGTCGAAGAGACCCAGTACTTC. Its translation: CSATTGVEETQYF.

This clonotype was observed a handful of times. The rearrangement uses TRBV19 and TRBJ1-6; D is ambiguous. This CDR3 has 15 amino acids. The germline V and J ends were trimmed by 5 bases and 6 bases, with 14 bases remaining between them. Germline V CDR1 and CDR2: LNHDA, SQIVND (reference sequence). The CDR3 reads CASSGWGIGNSPLHF. The CDR3 DNA sequence: TGTGCCAGTAGTGGATGGGGTATCGGTAATTCACCCCTCCACTTT.

V and J are TRBV2 and TRBJ1-1; D is unclear. The CDR3 sequence is 12 residues long. The V gene's germline CDR1 is SNHLY and CDR2 FYNNEI. Trimming removed 2 bases at V and 11 bases at J, with 12 bases between. CDR3 amino acids: CASSESAEGAFF. The CDR3 nucleotides read TGTGCCAGCAGTGAATCTGCAGAAGGGGCTTTCTTT.

This clonotype was seen a few times. The chain carries TRBV11-2 and TRBJ2-1; 9 bases line up with TRBD2. Germline assignment: CDR1 SGHAT and CDR2 FQNNGV. CDR3 size: 17 residues. With 5 bases clipped from V and 3 bases from J, the junction kept 11 bases outside the gene matches. The CDR3 here is CASSPRWLAGNYNEQFF. As DNA, the CDR3 is TGTGCCAGCAGCCCCCGTTGGCTAGCGGGGAACTACAATGAGCAGTTCTTC.

This clonotype has a count of ten or more. The gene calls are TRBV20-1 and TRBJ1-1; possible D gene TRBD1, 6 bases. Germline V gene lookup returns CDR1 DFQATT and CDR2 SNEGSKA (reference sequence). This CDR3 contains 12 residues. Trimming removed 5 bases at V and 10 bases at J, with 17 bases between. CDR3 sequence reads: CSASWTAGGAFF. CDR3 nucleotides: TGCAGTGCTTCCTGGACAGCCGGAGGAGCTTTCTTT.

Concerning this clonotype: Sequence at one end of the junction differs from germline and may be a read error. The genes are TRBV20-1 and TRBJ2-2, with 14 positions matching TRBD2. There are 18 residues in the CDR3. Germline V CDR1 and CDR2: DFQATT, SNEGSKA (reference sequence). The CDR3 spells CSARLRLAGGPHTGELLF. In nucleotides, the CDR3 is TGCAGTGCTAGACTGAGACTAGCGGGAGGGCCCCACACCGGGGAGCTGCTTTTT.

This clonotype was counted at least ten times. The rearrangement uses TRBV24-1 and TRBJ2-3; D might be TRBD2 (5 bases). The germline CDR1 and CDR2 sequences are KGHDR and SFDVKD. The germline V and J ends were trimmed by 8 bases and 3 bases, with 17 bases remaining between them. The CDR3 sequence is 15 residues long. This CDR3 is CATIHTSGSTDTQYF. Written as DNA, the CDR3 is TGTGCCACCATTCATACATCTGGGAGTACAGATACGCAGTATTTT.

This clonotype has just a few counts. The genes are TRBV29-1 and TRBJ2-1, with D possibly matching TRBD1 (6 bases). Per germline, CDR1 SQVTM and CDR2 ANQGSEA. The V end was cut by 5 bases, the J end by 3 bases, with 11 bases between. This CDR3 is built from 13 residues. CDR3 in amino acids: CSVFEGDYNEQFF. The CDR3 nucleotides are TGCAGCGTTTTCGAGGGGGACTACAATGAGCAGTTCTTC.

The chain carries TRBV20-1 and TRBJ2-5; perhaps TRBD2 as D (5 bases). V was cut by 1 base and J by 7 bases, with 10 bases left in between. There are 12 residues in the CDR3. Germline V gene sequence: CDR1 DFQATT, CDR2 SNEGSKA (reference sequence). For the CDR3, the DNA is TGCAGTGCTAGAGTAGCGCCAGGGACCCAGTACTTC. As protein: CSARVAPGTQYF.

This clonotype occurred many times. The chain is built from TRBV12-5 and TRBJ1-4; TRBD1 matches at 12 bases. V lost 1 base and J lost 3; bases outside the gene matches: 3. The CDR3 loop spans 17 amino acids. Germline V gene data show CDR1 as LGHNT and CDR2 as FRNRAP. The CDR3 DNA is TGTGCTAGTGGTTTGGCGGGACAGGGGGCGGCTAATGAAAAACTGTTTTTT. It codes for CASGLAGQGAANEKLFF. The variable domain in full, completed from reference TRBV12-5 and TRBJ1-4, reads DARVTQTPRHKVTEMGQEVTMRCQPILGHNTVFWYRQTMMQGLELLAYFRNRAPLDDSGMPKDRFSAEMPDATLATLKIQPSEPRDSAVYFCASGLAGQGAANEKLFFGSGTQLSVL.

This clonotype has only a few counts. The J gene is TRBJ1-5, the V gene TRBV10-3, with 7 nucleotides matching TRBD1. The CDR3 is 14 residues long. Per the germline V gene, CDR1 is ENHRY and CDR2 is SYGVKD. V trimming: 4 bases; J trimming: 4 bases; junction bases outside the gene matches: 4. The CDR3 DNA follows: TGTGCCATCAGTGCAGGGACAGTAAATCAGCCCCAGCATTTT. Protein sequence: CAISAGTVNQPQHF.

This clonotype was seen only a few times. This rearrangement joins TRBV24-1 to TRBJ2-1, with 11 bases identical to TRBD1. Germline CDR1 KGHDR, CDR2 SFDVKD. CDR3 length: 16 residues. V trimming: 5 bases; J trimming: 7 bases; junction bases outside the gene matches: 9. CDR3 coding DNA: TGTGCCACCAGTGCTACGGACAGGGGGCGTCGAAATGAGCAGTTCTTC. It specifies CATSATDRGRRNEQFF.